One sample yielded the 9 T cell receptor beta chains listed below, sequenced in a study of somatic mutations in cytotoxic T cells in rheumatoid arthritis. TCRdb's copy holds only in-frame clones and misses some; the assay was immunoSEQ multiplex PCR. The data show 15,000 to 20,000 clones, with 65% to 85% seen just once and approximately 10% held by the top ten. The sample comprised CD8+ T cells sorted from blood. The receptor set was obtained from an adult with rheumatoid arthritis.

The chain has TRBV6-6 and TRBJ2-7; TRBD2 agrees at 8 bases. Losses at the gene ends were 9 bases for V and 6 bases for J; bases not matched to a gene: 10. The length of the CDR3 is 13 residues. Germline V CDR1 and CDR2: MNHNY, SVGAGI (reference sequence). The CDR3 DNA sequence: TGTGCCAGTACGGGGCGGGGGGCCTTCGAGCAGTACTTC. Its protein product is CASTGRGAFEQYF.

This sequence joins TRBV4-1 and TRBJ1-1, with D maybe TRBD1 (6 bases). V gave up 0 bases and J gave up 1 base, with 12 bases separating them. The CDR3 has 16 residues. Per the germline V gene, CDR1 is MGHRA and CDR2 is YSYEKL. The CDR3 reads CASSQETRQANTEAFF. The DNA of the CDR3 is TGCGCCAGCAGCCAAGAGACCCGACAGGCGAACACTGAAGCTTTCTTT.

This rearrangement joins TRBV11-2 to TRBJ1-2; D is unclear. The V gene's germline CDR1 is SGHAT and CDR2 FQNNGV. This CDR3 is 11 amino acids long. V was cut by 5 bases and J by 7 bases, with 8 bases left in between. The CDR3 protein is CASSGTSGYTF. CDR3 DNA: TGTGCCAGCAGCGGAACGAGTGGCTACACCTTC. The whole variable domain, filled in from reference TRBV11-2 and TRBJ1-2, reads EAGVAQSPRYKIIEKRQSVAFWCNPISGHATLYWYQQILGQGPKLLIQFQNNGVVDDSQLPKDRFSAERLKGVDSTLKIQPAKLEDSAVYLCASSGTSGYTFGSGTRLTVV.

The genes are TRBV14 and TRBJ1-2; no clear D. The CDR3 sequence is 13 residues long. Trimming pared 2 bases from V and 6 bases from J, leaving 10 bases between. Germline V gene lookup returns CDR1 SGHDN and CDR2 FVKESK. CDR3 sequence (DNA): TGTGCCAGCAGCCAAAAGCGTAAAGATGGCTACACCTTC. It is translated as CASSQKRKDGYTF.

This clone was detected only a few times. The V gene is TRBV5-4, the J gene TRBJ1-1; D unresolved. Trimming took 1 base from V and 5 from J, leaving 18 bases between them. Germline CDR1 reads SGHNT; CDR2 reads YYREEE (reference sequence). CDR3 length: 16 residues. CDR3 residues: CASSLSSQGKGTEAFF. As DNA, the CDR3 is TGTGCCAGCAGCTTGTCGTCACAAGGGAAGGGAACTGAAGCTTTCTTT.

This rearrangement joins TRBV6-1 to TRBJ1-6, with 7 nucleotides matching TRBD1. V lost 2 bases to trimming and J lost 3 bases; unmatched junction nucleotides: 10. Looked up from germline, CDR1 is MNHNS and CDR2 is SASEGT. CDR3 length equals 18 residues. The CDR3 sequence: CASSEYRDRRLYNSPLHF. CDR3 sequence (DNA): TGTGCCAGCAGTGAATATCGGGACAGAAGGCTCTATAATTCACCCCTCCACTTT.

The genes are TRBV2 and TRBJ2-5; the D gene is possibly TRBD2 (6 bases). V was pared by 11 bases and J by 3 bases, with 22 bases between. The CDR3 has 15 residues. The germline V gene encodes CDR1 SNHLY and CDR2 FYNNEI. For the CDR3, the DNA is TGTGCCGCAGCGACCCGGGGACTCTTAAAAGAGACCCAGTACTTC. Encoded protein: CAAATRGLLKETQYF.

The chain links TRBV10-3 to TRBJ2-1, with D perhaps matching TRBD2 (6 bases). Germline loops: CDR1 ENHRY, CDR2 SYGVKD. The CDR3 contains 17 residues. V was clipped by 6 bases and J by 0 bases, with 18 bases between them. CDR3 protein: CAISQSLGTPSYNEQFF. Written as DNA, the CDR3 is TGTGCCATCAGCCAAAGCTTGGGGACTCCCTCCTACAATGAGCAGTTCTTC.

The rearrangement uses TRBV29-1 and TRBJ1-2; D unresolved. The CDR3 sequence is 12 residues long. Trimming cost V 1 base and J 5 bases, with 8 bases left between them. Germline V CDR1 and CDR2: SQVTM, ANQGSEA. The CDR3 is CSVEGFYYGYTF. The DNA of the CDR3 is TGCAGCGTTGAAGGGTTCTATTATGGCTACACCTTC.